This T cell receptor (beta chain) appears in the sequencing data of a study of T cells after yellow fever vaccination (dated by TCRdb to between 2018 and 2021). Some background on the complete study: The SMART-Seq v4 Ultra Low Input RNA kit was used to prepare libraries from fractions with low cell numbers. To track T-cell clones before and after primary and booster YFV17D yellow fever vaccination, bulk TCR alpha and beta repertoires were sequenced longitudinally. Two healthy male donors made up the cohort, one aged 18 to 29 years and the other aged 30 to 40 years. Bulk PBMC replicates and cell subsets were isolated from blood drawn at multiple timepoints before and after both primary and secondary immunization. Broader findings and caveats from the paper: Compared with the primary T-cell response, the secondary T-cell response was faster but weaker, reaching its peak on day 5 rather than on day 15. Only a couple of donors were included in the study, so the extent to which the findings can be generalized is limited. FACS-sorted repertoires could contain abundant contaminating clonotypes from the bulk population, so computational filtering was required. Most clones expanded after primary vaccination were re-detected after the booster (almost 98% of CD4 and approximately 89% of CD8), suggesting broad memory maintenance. A small share of clonotypes occurred in both CD4 and CD8 compartments, likely arising from convergent recombination.

Sequencing instrument: Illumina NovaSeq 6000. TCR cDNA was made using 5'RACE template switching, a step that added a universal primer site and unique molecular identifiers. Priming of cDNA synthesis was performed from both the TCR alpha and TCR beta constant segments. Library amplification used two PCR steps, and the second PCR step added sample barcodes and sequencing adapters. Libraries were sequenced on Illumina HiSeq 2500 (2x100 bp) or NovaSeq (2x150 bp). On the study's bioinformatics: Reads were demultiplexed and collapsed into UMI consensus sequences with MIGEC, and V(D)J alignment was performed with MiXCR. Clonotypes responding to the vaccine were identified with edgeR on replicate PBMC samples, with the criteria of FDR below 0.01 and a log2 fold change above 5 up to day 15. Each bulk clonotype was labeled CD4 or CD8 based on which sequenced repertoire, CD4 or CD8, contained the clonotype at higher abundance. Starting from the raw public reads, TCRdb applied fastp trimming at Q25, assembled clones with MiXCR and retained in-frame beta chains. Each record represents a unique CDR3 protein, reported with the most common genes and DNA among its rows. The V and J calls, along with clone size, are taken from TCRdb and not from the paper's own processing. This sample holds 310,000 or so distinct CDR3 sequences; around 4% were observed only once. The ten largest clones take up 23% of the sample.

In its sample, this clonotype was seen many times. The clone's antigen remains unknown. No much larger clone is present one base from it, and per-base qualities are unavailable. The CDR3 goes from the cysteine to the phenylalanine over 13 residues. The CDR3 DNA has 39 bases and is translated from base 1. Deletion took 7 bases off V and 1 base off J, with a span of 11 bases between the germline ends. From the germline V gene, CDR1 is SGHRS and CDR2 is YFSETQ. The sample's treatment or condition label, in plain terms: live attenuated yellow fever vaccine strain. At each blood-draw timepoint, two biological replicates of bulk PBMCs were collected. PBMCs were isolated from peripheral blood using a standard Ficoll-Paque protocol. RNA was extracted with TriZol from bulk PBMCs, CD4 and CD8 fractions, and dextramer-positive and dextramer-negative fractions.

Recombination linked TRBV5-1 to TRBJ2-5; matching of 7 bases hints at TRBD2 as the D gene. The sequence derives from a man younger than 35 who received the YFV17D yellow fever vaccine. This specimen consisted of PBMCs, obtained on the day of the yellow fever booster vaccination. The CDR3 here reads CASGGGAQETQYF. The DNA sequence is given as TGCGCCAGCGGCGGGGGCGCCCAAGAGACCCAGTACTTC.